This TCR beta chain was recovered during a study of circulating tumor DNA in untreated peripheral T-cell lymphoma. The length of the CDR3 is 17 residues. CDR1 is SGHAT, CDR2 FQNNGV, per germline. The V segment lost 3 bases and the J segment 7 bases; nucleotides outside the gene matches: 12. Profiling relied on immunoSEQ multiplex PCR, and the TCRdb table lists in-frame clones only, not all of them. Of 2,000 or so clones in the sample, roughly 90% were seen once. This rearrangement joins TRBV11-2 to TRBJ2-3; 11 bases fit TRBD2. The TCR comes from a human donor with peripheral T-cell lymphoma. Input material: cell-free DNA from blood serum. The CDR3, as DNA: TGTGCCAGCAGCTTGGTCGGCGCCGGACTAGCGGGTTATACGCAGTATTTT. Protein sequence: CASSLVGAGLAGYTQYF.